The entry below describes one T cell receptor beta chain. In this sample, this clonotype turned up many times. No antigen is known for it. It has no much larger one-base neighbor in the sample; base qualities were not kept. The data belong to a study of response to subunit inactivated influenza vaccine (dated by TCRdb to 2016 to 2019). Background for the entire study: Deep quantitative T cell receptor repertoire profiling was used in the study to track responses to a trivalent subunit inactivated influenza vaccine.

General findings and caveats noted by the study authors: The authors proposed that each seasonal influenza vaccination may bring in only a limited number of new T cells.

Libraries were prepared through RT-PCR. For sequencing, an Illumina HiSeq 2500 was employed. TCRdb reran the public reads through fastp at Q25 and MiXCR, keeping productive beta chains. Rows merge per CDR3 protein into single entries with the most common DNA and genes. For this sample the table gives around 570,000 distinct CDR3 sequences, of which 6.5% to 8% were detected only once. Over 10% of the sample is taken by the ten largest. The germline V gene encodes CDR1 MNHNS and CDR2 SASEGT. The cysteine opens and the phenylalanine closes a CDR3 of 16 amino acids. Only CDR3 DNA remains: 48 bases, in frame from the first base. Trimming at the junction amounts to 2 bases on V and 0 bases on J, and the germline ends lie 14 bases apart.

Sequencing used PBMCs from blood, obtained approximately 25 months after vaccination. This receptor was identified in a man between 50 and 75 years old who received an inactivated influenza vaccine. Donor details come from another sample of the same person, matched by shared clones. The chain employs TRBV6-1 and TRBJ2-7; D gene: possibly TRBD2, on 5 matching bases. The nucleotide sequence reads as follows: TGTGCCAGCAGTGAACCCAGGACTGAACACTCCTACGAGCAGTACTTC. Its protein reads: CASSEPRTEHSYEQYF.